This T cell receptor beta chain was sequenced for a study of technical replicates of blood from a few donors. This clone was picked up one time. The method was immunoSEQ multiplex PCR; TCRdb's version includes in-frame clones alone and lacks a portion of them. The table includes under 95,000 clones, 95% detected once. Germline CDR1 and CDR2: LNHDA and SQIVND (reference sequence). J gave up 0 bases and V 5 bases, and 5 bases lay outside the gene matches. The CDR3 totals 16 residues. Sequencing was performed on T cells isolated from PBMCs. This receptor was identified in a human donor in good health. The V gene is TRBV19, the J gene TRBJ2-1, with 9 bases identical to TRBD2. The CDR3 spells CASSGTSLTSYNEQFF. The CDR3 nucleotides are TGTGCCAGTAGTGGGACTAGCCTCACCTCCTACAATGAGCAGTTCTTC.